This note documents a single T cell receptor beta chain sequence. Its cognate antigen is unknown. V lost 6 bases to trimming and J lost 8 bases, with 17 bases between them. The CDR3 loop spans 14 amino acids. The TCRbeta library was prepared with unique molecular identifiers. TCRdb itself ran the PCR reads through MiXCR, one entry per CDR3 protein. Of about 600,000 distinct CDR3 sequences listed, approximately 12% are singletons. This entry comes from a study of T-cell reconstitution after alpha-beta-depleted transplantation in children. Overall study results and limits: Most T-cell counts and diversity one year after the transplant came from T cells that were newly produced. For some patients, TCRbeta diversity was high at day 60 because of recipient T cells and thymic progenitors that survived. Several hundred expanded graft clones reportedly gave rise to the alpha-beta T cells present about two months after transplant.

The sequence derives from a male patient younger than 18 who had a stem cell transplant for acute myeloid leukemia, so the T cells may come from the graft donor. The V gene is TRBV12-3 or TRBV12-4, the J gene TRBJ2-1; D may be TRBD2 (5 bases). The source material was PBMCs, mostly from graft donor cells, sampled 360 days after TCRalphabeta/CD19-depleted stem cell transplant. CDR3 region: CASSITGKTHEQFF. The CDR3 DNA reads as TGTGCCAGCAGCATTACCGGGAAGACGCATGAGCAGTTCTTC.